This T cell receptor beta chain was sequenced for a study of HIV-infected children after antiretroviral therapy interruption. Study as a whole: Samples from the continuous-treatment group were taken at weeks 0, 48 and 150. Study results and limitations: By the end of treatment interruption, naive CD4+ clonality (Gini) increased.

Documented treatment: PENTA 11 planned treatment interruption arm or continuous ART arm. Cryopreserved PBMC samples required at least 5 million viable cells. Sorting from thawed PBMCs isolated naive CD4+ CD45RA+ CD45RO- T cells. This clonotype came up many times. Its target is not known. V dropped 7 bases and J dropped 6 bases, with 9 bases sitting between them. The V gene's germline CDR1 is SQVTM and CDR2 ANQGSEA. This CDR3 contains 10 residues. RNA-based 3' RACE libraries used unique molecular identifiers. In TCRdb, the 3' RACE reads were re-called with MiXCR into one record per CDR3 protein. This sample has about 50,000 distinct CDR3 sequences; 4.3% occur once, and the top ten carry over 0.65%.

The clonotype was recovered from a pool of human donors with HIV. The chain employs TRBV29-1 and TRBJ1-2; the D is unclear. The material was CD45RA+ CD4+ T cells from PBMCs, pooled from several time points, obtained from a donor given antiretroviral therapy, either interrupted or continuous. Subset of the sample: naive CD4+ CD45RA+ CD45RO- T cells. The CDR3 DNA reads TGCAGCGGGGGAGGTGATGGCTACACCTTC. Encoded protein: CSGGGDGYTF.